This section outlines one T cell receptor beta chain sequence together with its context. TCRdb keeps only in-frame clones here, not all; method: immunoSEQ multiplex PCR. Of around 2,100,000 clones listed, 85% to 95% are singletons. These data are taken from a study of shared clonotypes between healthy human individuals. It was CD45RO-negative cells, positively selected for CCR7, that made up naive CD8 cells, with terminally differentiated effector memory CD45RA+ cells excluded. The sequence came from a man aged 18 to 30 in good health. Sequencing was carried out using naive CD8+ T cells sorted from blood.

CDR3 sequence: CAWSGLTGTNEKLFF. CDR3 DNA: TGTGCCTGGTCCGGCTTAACAGGGACGAATGAAAAACTGTTTTTT. This chain connects TRBV30 to TRBJ1-4; perhaps TRBD1 as D (6 bases). CDR3 length: 15 residues. From germline, CDR1 is GTSNPN and CDR2 SVGIG (reference sequence). V lost 5 bases, J lost 5 bases, and 18 bases lay in between.